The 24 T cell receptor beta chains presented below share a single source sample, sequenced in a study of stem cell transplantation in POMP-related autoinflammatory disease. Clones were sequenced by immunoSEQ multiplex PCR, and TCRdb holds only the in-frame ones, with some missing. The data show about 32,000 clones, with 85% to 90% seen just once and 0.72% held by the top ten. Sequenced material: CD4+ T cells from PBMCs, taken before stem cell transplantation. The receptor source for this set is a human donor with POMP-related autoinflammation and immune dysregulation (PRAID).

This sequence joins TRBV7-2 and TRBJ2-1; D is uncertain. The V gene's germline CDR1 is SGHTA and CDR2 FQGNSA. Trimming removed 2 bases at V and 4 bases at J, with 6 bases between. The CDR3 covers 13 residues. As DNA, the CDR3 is TGTGCCAGCAGCTTATCTACTTACAATGAGCAGTTCTTC. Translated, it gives CASSLSTYNEQFF. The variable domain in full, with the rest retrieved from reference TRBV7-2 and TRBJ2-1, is GAGVSQSPSNKVTEKGKDVELRCDPISGHTALYWYRQSLGQGLEFLIYFQGNSAPDKSGLPSDRFSAERTGGSVSTLTIQRTQQEDSAVYLCASSLSTYNEQFFGPGTRLTVL.

The CDR3 sequence is CASSPGTGPYEQYF. CDR3 nucleotide sequence: TGTGCCAGCTCTCCTGGGACAGGCCCCTACGAGCAGTACTTC. V gene TRBV18 combines with J gene TRBJ2-7; 8 nucleotides agree with TRBD1. The CDR3 is 14 residues long. The V gene's germline CDR1 is KGHSH and CDR2 LQKENI. The ends lost 6 bases at V and 2 bases at J; junction bases unmatched: 6.

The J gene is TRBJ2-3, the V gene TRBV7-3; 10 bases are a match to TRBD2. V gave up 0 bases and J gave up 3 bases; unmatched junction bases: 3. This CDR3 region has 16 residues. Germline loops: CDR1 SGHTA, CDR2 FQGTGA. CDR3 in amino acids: CASSLTSGGRTDTQYF. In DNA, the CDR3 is TGTGCCAGCAGCTTAACTAGCGGGGGGAGGACAGATACGCAGTATTTT.

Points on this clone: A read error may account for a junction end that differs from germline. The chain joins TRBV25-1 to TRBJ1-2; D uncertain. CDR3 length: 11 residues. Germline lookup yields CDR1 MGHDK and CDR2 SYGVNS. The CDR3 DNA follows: TGTGCCAGCAGTGAATTTGGAGGGCAGCACTTC. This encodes CASSEFGGQHF.

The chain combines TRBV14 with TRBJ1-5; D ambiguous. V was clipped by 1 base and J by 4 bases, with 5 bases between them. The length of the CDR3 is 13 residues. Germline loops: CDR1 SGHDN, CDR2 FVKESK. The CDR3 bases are TGTGCCAGCAGCCAAGGTTTGAATCAGCCCCAGCATTTT. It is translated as CASSQGLNQPQHF.

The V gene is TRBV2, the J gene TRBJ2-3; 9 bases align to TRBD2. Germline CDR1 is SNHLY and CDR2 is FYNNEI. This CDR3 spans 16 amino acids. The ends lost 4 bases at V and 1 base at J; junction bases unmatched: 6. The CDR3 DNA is TGTGCCAGCAGTGTAAGCGGGGGGATCGGCACAGATACGCAGTATTTT. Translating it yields CASSVSGGIGTDTQYF.

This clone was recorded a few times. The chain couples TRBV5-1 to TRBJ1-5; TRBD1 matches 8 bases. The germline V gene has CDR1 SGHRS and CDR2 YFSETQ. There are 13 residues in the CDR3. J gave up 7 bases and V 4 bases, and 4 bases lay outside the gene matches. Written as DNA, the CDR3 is TGCGCCAGCAGCGTGACAGGGGAACAGCCCCAGCATTTT. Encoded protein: CASSVTGEQPQHF. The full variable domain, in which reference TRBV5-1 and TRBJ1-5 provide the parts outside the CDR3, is KAGVTQTPRYLIKTRGQQVTLSCSPISGHRSVSWYQQTPGQGLQFLFEYFSETQRNKGNFPGRFSGRQFSNSRSEMNVSTLELGDSALYLCASSVTGEQPQHFGDGTRLSIL.

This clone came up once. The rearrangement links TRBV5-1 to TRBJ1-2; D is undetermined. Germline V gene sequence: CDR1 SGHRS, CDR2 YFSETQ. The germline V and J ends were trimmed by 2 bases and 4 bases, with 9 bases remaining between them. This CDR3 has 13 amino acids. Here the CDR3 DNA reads TGCGCCAGCAGCTTAACAGAACCCTATGGCTACACCTTC. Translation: CASSLTEPYGYTF.

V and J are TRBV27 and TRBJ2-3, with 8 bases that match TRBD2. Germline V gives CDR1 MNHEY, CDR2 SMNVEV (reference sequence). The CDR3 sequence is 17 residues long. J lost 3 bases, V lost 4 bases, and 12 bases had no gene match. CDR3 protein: CASSSAVGRGVTDTQYF. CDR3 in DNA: TGTGCCAGCAGTTCCGCCGTTGGGCGGGGGGTTACAGATACGCAGTATTTT.

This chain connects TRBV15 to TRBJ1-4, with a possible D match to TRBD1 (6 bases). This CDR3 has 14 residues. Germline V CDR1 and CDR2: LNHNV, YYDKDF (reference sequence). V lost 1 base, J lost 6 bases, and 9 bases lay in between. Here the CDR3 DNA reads TGTGCCACCAGCAGAGGACAGGCGGATGAAAAACTGTTTTTT. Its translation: CATSRGQADEKLFF.

CDR3 protein: CASSLGQGGYGYTF. The CDR3 nucleotides read TGTGCCAGCAGCTTAGGACAGGGTGGCTATGGCTACACCTTC. The chain recombines TRBV11-1 with TRBJ1-2, with 7 positions matching TRBD1. This CDR3 region has 14 residues. V lost 1 base and J lost 4; bases outside the gene matches: 3. CDR1 is SGHAT, CDR2 FQDESV, per germline (reference sequence). Full variable domain (missing parts from reference TRBV11-1 and TRBJ1-2): EAEVAQSPRYKITEKSQAVAFWCDPISGHATLYWYRQILGQGPELLVQFQDESVVDDSQLPKDRFSAERLKGVDSTLKIQPAELGDSAMYLCASSLGQGGYGYTFGSGTRLTVV.

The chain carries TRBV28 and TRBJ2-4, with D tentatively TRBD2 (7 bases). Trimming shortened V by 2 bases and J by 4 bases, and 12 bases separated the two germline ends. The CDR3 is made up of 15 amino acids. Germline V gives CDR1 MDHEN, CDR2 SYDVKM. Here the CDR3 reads CASSLPGGLKNIQYF. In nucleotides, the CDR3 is TGTGCCAGCAGTTTACCGGGGGGCTTAAAAAACATTCAGTACTTC. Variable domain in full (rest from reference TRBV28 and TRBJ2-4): DVKVTQSSRYLVKRTGEKVFLECVQDMDHENMFWYRQDPGLGLRLIYFSYDVKMKEKGDIPEGYSVSREKKERFSLILESASTNQTSMYLCASSLPGGLKNIQYFGAGTRLSVL.

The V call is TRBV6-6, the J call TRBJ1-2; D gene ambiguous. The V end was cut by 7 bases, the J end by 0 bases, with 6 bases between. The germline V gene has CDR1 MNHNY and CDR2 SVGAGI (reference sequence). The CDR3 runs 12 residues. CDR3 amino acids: CASNTANYGYTF. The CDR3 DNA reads TGTGCCAGCAACACAGCTAACTATGGCTACACCTTC.

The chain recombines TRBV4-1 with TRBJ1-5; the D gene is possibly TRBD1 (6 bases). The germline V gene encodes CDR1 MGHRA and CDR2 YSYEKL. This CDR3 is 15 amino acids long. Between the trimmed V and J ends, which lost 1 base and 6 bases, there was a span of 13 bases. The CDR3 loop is CASSQAGRGTQPQHF. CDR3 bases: TGCGCCAGCAGCCAAGCGGGGAGGGGGACTCAGCCCCAGCATTTT.

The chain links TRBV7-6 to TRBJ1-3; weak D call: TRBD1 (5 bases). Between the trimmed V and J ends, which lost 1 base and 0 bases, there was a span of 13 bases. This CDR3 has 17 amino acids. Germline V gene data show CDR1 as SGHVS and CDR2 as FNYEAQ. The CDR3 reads CASSLEGLEGSGNTIYF. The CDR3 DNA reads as TGTGCCAGCAGCTTAGAGGGGCTCGAAGGCTCTGGAAACACCATATATTTT.

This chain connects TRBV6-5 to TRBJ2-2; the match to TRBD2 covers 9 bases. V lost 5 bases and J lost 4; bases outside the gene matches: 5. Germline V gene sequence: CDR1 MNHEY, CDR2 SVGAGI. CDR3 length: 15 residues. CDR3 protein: CASSRGGAVTGELFF. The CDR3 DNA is TGTGCCAGCAGTCGCGGGGGGGCGGTCACCGGGGAGCTGTTTTTT.

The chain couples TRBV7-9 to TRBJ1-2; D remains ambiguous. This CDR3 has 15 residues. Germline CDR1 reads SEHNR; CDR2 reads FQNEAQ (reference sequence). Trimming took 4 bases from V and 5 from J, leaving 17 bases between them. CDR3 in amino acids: CASSSGPQGLYGYTF. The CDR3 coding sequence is TGTGCCAGCAGCTCCGGACCCCAAGGGCTTTATGGCTACACCTTC.

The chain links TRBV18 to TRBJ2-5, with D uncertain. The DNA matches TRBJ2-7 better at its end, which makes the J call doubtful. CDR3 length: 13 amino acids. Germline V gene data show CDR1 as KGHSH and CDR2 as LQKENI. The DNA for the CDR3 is TGTGCCAGCTCACCACCCGTGGGAAACGAGCAGTACTTC. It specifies CASSPPVGNEQYF.

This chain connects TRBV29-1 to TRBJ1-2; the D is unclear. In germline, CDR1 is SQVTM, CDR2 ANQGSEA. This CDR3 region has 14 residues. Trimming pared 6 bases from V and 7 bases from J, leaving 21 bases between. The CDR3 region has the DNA TGCAGCGTCCTTCATCCGGCGGGAGGGATTGGCTACACCTTC. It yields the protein CSVLHPAGGIGYTF. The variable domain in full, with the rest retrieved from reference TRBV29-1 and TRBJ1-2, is SAVISQKPSRDICQRGTSLTIQCQVDSQVTMMFWYRQQPGQSLTLIATANQGSEATYESGFVIDKFPISRPNLTFSTLTVSNMSPEDSSIYLCSVLHPAGGIGYTFGSGTRLTVV.

This CDR3 is CASSLMTGGNNEQFF. The CDR3 nucleotides read TGCGCCAGCAGCTTAATGACAGGGGGGAACAATGAGCAGTTCTTC. J is TRBJ2-1 and V is TRBV5-1, with TRBD1 matching over 9 bases. J gave up 5 bases and V 2 bases, and 5 bases lay outside the gene matches. CDR1 is SGHRS, CDR2 YFSETQ, per germline. The CDR3 contains 15 residues.

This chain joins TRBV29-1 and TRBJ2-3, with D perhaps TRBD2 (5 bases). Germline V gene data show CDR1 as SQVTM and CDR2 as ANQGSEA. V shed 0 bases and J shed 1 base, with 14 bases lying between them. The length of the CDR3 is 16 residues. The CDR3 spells CSVEDAGLGRTDTQYF. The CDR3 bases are TGCAGCGTTGAAGACGCGGGTTTAGGGCGCACAGATACGCAGTATTTT.

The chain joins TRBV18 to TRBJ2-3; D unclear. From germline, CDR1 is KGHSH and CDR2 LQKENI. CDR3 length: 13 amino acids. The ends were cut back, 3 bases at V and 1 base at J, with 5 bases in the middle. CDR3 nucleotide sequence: TGTGCCAGCTCACCGTCGGGCACAGATACGCAGTATTTT. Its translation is CASSPSGTDTQYF.

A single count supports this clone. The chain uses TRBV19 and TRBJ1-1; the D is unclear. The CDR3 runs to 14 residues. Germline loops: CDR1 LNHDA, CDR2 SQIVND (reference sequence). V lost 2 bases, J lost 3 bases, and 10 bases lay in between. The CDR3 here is CASSIYGKDTEAFF. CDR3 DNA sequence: TGTGCCAGTAGTATATACGGGAAGGACACTGAAGCTTTCTTT.

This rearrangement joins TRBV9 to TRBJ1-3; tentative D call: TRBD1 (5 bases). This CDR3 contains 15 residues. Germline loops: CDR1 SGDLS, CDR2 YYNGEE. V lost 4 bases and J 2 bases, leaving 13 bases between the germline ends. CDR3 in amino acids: CASSSRDFPGNTIYF. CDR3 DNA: TGTGCCAGCAGCTCTCGGGACTTTCCTGGAAACACCATATATTTT.